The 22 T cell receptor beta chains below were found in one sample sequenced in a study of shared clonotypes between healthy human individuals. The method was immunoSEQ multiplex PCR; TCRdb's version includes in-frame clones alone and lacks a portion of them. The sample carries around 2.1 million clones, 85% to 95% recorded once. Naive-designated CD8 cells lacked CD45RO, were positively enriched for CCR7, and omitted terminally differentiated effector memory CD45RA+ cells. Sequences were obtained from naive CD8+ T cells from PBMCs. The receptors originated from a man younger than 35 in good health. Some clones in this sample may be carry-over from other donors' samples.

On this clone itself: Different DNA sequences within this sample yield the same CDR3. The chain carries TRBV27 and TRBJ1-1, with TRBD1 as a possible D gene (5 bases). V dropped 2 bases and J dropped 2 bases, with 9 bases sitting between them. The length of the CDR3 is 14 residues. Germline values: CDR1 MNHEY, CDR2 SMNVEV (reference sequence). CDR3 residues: CASSLRGPNTEAFF. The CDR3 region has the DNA TGTGCCAGCAGTTTAAGGGGTCCCAACACTGAAGCTTTCTTT.

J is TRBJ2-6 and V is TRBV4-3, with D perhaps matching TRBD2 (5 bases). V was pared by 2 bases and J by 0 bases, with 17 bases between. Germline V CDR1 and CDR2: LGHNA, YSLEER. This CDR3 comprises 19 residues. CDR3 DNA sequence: TGCGCCAGCAGCCAAAGAGCCGGGGTAGGATACTCTGGGGCCAACGTCCTGACTTTC. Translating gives CASSQRAGVGYSGANVLTF.

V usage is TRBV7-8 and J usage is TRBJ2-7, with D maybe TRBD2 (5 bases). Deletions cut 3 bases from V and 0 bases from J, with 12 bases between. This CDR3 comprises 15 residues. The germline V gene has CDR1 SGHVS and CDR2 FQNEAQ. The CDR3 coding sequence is TGTGCCAGCAGCTTTAGCGATACGAGCTCCTACGAGCAGTACTTC. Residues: CASSFSDTSSYEQYF.

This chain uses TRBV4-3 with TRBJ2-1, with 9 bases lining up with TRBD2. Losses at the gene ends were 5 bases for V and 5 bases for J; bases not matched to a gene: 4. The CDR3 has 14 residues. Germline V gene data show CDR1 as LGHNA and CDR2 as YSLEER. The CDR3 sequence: CASSTLAGNNEQFF. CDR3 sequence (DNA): TGCGCCAGCAGCACACTAGCGGGTAACAATGAGCAGTTCTTC.

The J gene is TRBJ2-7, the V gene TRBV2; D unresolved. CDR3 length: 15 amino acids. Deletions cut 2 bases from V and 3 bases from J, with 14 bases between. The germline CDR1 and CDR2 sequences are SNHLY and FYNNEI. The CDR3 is CASSELPQGNYEQYF. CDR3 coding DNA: TGTGCCAGCAGTGAACTCCCGCAAGGAAACTACGAGCAGTACTTC.

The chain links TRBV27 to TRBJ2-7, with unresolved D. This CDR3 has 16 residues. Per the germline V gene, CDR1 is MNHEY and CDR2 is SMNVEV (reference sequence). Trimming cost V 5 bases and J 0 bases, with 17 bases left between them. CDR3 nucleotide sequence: TGTGCCAGCAGTCCACAAACTTCGAAGAGCTCCTACGAGCAGTACTTC. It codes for CASSPQTSKSSYEQYF.

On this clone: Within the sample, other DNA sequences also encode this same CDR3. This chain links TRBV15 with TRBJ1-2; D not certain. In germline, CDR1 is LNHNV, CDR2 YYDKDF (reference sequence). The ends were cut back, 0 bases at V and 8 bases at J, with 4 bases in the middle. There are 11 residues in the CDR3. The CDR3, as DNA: TGTGCCACCAGCAGAGACGGAGGCTACACCTTC. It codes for CATSRDGGYTF.

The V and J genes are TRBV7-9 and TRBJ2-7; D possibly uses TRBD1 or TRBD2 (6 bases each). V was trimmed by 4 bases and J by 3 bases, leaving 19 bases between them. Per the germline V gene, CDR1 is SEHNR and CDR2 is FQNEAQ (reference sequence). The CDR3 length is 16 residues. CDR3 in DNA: TGTGCCAGCAGCTCGCCCGCTACGGGGGCCTACTACGAGCAGTACTTC. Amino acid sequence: CASSSPATGAYYEQYF.

This CDR3 reads CASSPLGPRILNEQFF. Here the CDR3 DNA reads TGTGCCAGCAGCCCCCTAGGCCCCCGAATACTCAATGAGCAGTTCTTC. The chain links TRBV27 to TRBJ2-1, with D hard to call. The CDR3 covers 16 residues. V was cut by 6 bases and J by 6 bases, with 21 bases left in between. The V gene's germline CDR1 is MNHEY and CDR2 SMNVEV (reference sequence).

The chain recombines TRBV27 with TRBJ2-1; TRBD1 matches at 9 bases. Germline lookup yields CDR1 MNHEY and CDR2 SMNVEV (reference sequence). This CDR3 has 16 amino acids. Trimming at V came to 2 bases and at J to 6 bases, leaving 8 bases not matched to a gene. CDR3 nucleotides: TGTGCCAGCAGTTTAACGTGGGACAGGGTTGTCAATGAGCAGTTCTTC. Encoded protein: CASSLTWDRVVNEQFF.

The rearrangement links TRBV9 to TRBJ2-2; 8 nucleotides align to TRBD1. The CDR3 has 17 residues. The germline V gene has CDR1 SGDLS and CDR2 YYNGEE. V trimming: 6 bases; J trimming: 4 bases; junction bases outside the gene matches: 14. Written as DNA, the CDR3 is TGTGCCAGCAACAGACAGGGGTTGCGGGACGGCACCGGGGAGCTGTTTTTT. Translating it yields CASNRQGLRDGTGELFF.

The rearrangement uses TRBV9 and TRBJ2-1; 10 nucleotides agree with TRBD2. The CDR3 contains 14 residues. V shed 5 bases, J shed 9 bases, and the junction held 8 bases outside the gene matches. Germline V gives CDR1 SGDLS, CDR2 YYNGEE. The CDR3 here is CASRASGSQGEQFF. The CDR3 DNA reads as TGTGCCAGCAGGGCTAGCGGGAGTCAGGGTGAGCAGTTCTTC.

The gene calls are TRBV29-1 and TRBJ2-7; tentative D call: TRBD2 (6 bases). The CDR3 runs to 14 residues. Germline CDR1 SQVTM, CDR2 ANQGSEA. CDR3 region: CSAWGGTGTYEQYF. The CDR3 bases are TGCAGTGCATGGGGCGGGACGGGAACTTACGAGCAGTACTTC.

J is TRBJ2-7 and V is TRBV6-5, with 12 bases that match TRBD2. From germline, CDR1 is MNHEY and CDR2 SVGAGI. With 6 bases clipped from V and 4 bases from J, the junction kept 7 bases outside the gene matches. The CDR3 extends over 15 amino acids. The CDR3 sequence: CASSWTSGTIYEQYF. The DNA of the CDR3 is TGTGCCAGCAGCTGGACTAGCGGGACGATATACGAGCAGTACTTC.

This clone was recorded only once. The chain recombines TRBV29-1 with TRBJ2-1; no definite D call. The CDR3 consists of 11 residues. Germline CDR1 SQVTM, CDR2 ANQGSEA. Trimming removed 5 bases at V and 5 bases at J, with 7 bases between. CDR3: CSVYRDNEQFF. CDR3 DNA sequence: TGCAGCGTTTATAGGGACAATGAGCAGTTCTTC.

The CDR3 DNA follows: TGTGCCAGCAGCGTCTATGGCGGGAGCTCCTACAATGAGCAGTTCTTC. Its translation: CASSVYGGSSYNEQFF. The J gene is TRBJ2-1, the V gene TRBV27, with 7 positions matching TRBD2. Trimming at V came to 6 bases and at J to 0 bases, leaving 8 bases not matched to a gene. The CDR3 runs to 16 residues. Germline V gene data show CDR1 as MNHEY and CDR2 as SMNVEV (reference sequence).

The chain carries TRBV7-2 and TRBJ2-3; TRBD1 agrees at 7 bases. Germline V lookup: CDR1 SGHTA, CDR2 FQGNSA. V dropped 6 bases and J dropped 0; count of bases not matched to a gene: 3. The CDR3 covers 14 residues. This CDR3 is CASSQTGSTDTQYF. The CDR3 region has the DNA TGTGCCAGCAGTCAGACAGGGAGCACAGATACGCAGTATTTT.

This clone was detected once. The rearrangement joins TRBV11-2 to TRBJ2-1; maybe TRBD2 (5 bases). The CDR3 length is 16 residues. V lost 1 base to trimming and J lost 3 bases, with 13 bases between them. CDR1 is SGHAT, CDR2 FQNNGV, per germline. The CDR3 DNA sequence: TGTGCCAGCAGCTTAGGTCAACAGCGGAACTACAATGAGCAGTTCTTC. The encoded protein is CASSLGQQRNYNEQFF.

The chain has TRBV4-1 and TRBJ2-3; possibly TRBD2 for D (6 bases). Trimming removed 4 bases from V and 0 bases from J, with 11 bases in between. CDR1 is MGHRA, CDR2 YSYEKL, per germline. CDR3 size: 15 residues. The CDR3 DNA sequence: TGCGCCAGCAGCCCGGGCGGGACTAGCACAGATACGCAGTATTTT. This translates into CASSPGGTSTDTQYF.

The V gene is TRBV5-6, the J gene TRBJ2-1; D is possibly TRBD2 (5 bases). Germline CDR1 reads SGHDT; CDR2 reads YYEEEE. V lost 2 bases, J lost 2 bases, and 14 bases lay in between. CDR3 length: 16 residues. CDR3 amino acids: CASSFAQRGTYNEQFF. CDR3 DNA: TGTGCCAGCAGCTTTGCCCAGAGAGGGACCTACAATGAGCAGTTCTTC.

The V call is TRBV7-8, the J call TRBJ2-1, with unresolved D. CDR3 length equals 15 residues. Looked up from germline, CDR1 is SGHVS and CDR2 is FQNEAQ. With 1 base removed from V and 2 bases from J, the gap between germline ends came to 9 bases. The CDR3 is CASSLEAPPYNEQFF. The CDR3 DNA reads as TGTGCCAGCAGCTTAGAAGCCCCCCCCTACAATGAGCAGTTCTTC.

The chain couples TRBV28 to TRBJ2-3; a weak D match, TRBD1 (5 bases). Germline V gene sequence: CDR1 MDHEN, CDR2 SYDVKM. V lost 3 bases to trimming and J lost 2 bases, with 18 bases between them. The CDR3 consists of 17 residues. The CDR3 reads CASSFERGRTTTDTQYF. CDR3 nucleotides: TGTGCCAGCAGTTTTGAAAGGGGCAGAACCACCACAGATACGCAGTATTTT. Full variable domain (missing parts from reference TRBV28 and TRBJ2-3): DVKVTQSSRYLVKRTGEKVFLECVQDMDHENMFWYRQDPGLGLRLIYFSYDVKMKEKGDIPEGYSVSREKKERFSLILESASTNQTSMYLCASSFERGRTTTDTQYFGPGTRLTVL.